A single sample gave rise to the 5 T cell receptor beta chains below, sequenced in a study of molecular identifiers for immune sequencing clone quantification. A single record per CDR3 protein comes from TCRdb applying MiXCR to the PCR reads. The sample yields about 12,000 distinct CDR3 sequences, about 20% seen once. The sample consisted of naive CD8+ T cells from blood, with Jurkat cell RNA spiked in. Subset described: FACS-sorted CD8+CD4-CCR7+CD45RA+ naive T cells. These receptors originate from a human donor in good health. Some libraries in this study had Jurkat cell RNA spiked in.

A word on this clonotype: This is likely a read error, given that the CDR3 carries no conserved phenylalanine or tryptophan at its end. The chain employs TRBV15 and TRBJ1-5; D is unclear. V gave up 5 bases and J gave up 2 bases, with 4 bases separating them. Germline CDR1 reads LNHNV; CDR2 reads YYDKDF (reference sequence). The CDR3 is made up of 12 amino acids. CDR3 protein: CATSLGNQPQHL. CDR3 in DNA: TGTGCCACCAGCCTGGGCAATCAGCCCCAGCATTTA.

By sample share, this clonotype is medium-sized (0.01 to 0.1%). This chain connects TRBV29-1 to TRBJ2-7; the match to TRBD1 covers 8 bases. Germline V gene sequence: CDR1 SQVTM, CDR2 ANQGSEA. The CDR3 sequence is 14 residues long. After removal of 1 base from V and 7 bases from J, the junction contained 9 bases not matched to a gene. DNA of the CDR3: TGCAGCGTTGAAGTAATAGCAGGGGGCGAAGAGCAGTACTTC. Its protein is CSVEVIAGGEEQYF.

This clonotype was counted at least ten times. The chain has TRBV4-1 and TRBJ2-3, with 9 positions matching TRBD2. This CDR3 spans 16 amino acids. The ends lost 4 bases at V and 0 bases at J; junction bases unmatched: 5. Germline V gives CDR1 MGHRA, CDR2 YSYEKL. CDR3 region: CASSRLTSGSTDTQYF. CDR3 DNA: TGCGCCAGCAGCCGACTGACTAGCGGAAGCACAGATACGCAGTATTTT.

This clonotype was observed many times. The chain combines TRBV5-4 with TRBJ2-2; 7 bases line up with TRBD1. Germline V lookup: CDR1 SGHNT, CDR2 YYREEE (reference sequence). With V trimmed by 3 bases and J by 5 bases, 7 bases remained unmatched. The CDR3 runs to 15 residues. The CDR3 spells CASSSTGVGTGELFF. The DNA for the CDR3 is TGTGCCAGCAGCTCTACAGGGGTTGGTACCGGGGAGCTGTTTTTT.

In regard to this clonotype: This may stem from a read error, because a much larger clone lies one nucleotide away. V usage is TRBV7-9 and J usage is TRBJ2-5; D not certain. From germline, CDR1 is SEHNR and CDR2 FQNEAQ (reference sequence). Trimming removed 4 bases from V and 4 bases from J, with 7 bases in between. This CDR3 comprises 12 residues. CDR3 amino acids: CASSSLAETQYF. DNA for the CDR3: TGTGCCAGCAGCTCCCTGGCAGAGACCCAGTACTTC. Full variable domain (missing parts from reference TRBV7-9 and TRBJ2-5): DTGVSQNPRHKITKRGQNVTFRCDPISEHNRLYWYRQTLGQGPEFLTYFQNEAQLEKSRLLSDRFSAERPKGSFSTLEIQRTEQGDSAMYLCASSSLAETQYFGPGTRLLVL.